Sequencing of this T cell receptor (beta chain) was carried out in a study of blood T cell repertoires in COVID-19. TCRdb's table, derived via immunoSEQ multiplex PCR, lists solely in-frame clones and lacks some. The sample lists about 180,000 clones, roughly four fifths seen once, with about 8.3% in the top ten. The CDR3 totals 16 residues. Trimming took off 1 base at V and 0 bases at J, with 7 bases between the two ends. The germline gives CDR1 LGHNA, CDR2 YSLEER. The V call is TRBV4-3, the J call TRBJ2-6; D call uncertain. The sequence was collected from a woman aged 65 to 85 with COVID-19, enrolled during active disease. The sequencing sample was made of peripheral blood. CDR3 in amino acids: CASSQGYTSGANVLTF. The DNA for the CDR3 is TGCGCCAGCAGCCAAGGTTACACCTCTGGGGCCAACGTCCTGACTTTC.